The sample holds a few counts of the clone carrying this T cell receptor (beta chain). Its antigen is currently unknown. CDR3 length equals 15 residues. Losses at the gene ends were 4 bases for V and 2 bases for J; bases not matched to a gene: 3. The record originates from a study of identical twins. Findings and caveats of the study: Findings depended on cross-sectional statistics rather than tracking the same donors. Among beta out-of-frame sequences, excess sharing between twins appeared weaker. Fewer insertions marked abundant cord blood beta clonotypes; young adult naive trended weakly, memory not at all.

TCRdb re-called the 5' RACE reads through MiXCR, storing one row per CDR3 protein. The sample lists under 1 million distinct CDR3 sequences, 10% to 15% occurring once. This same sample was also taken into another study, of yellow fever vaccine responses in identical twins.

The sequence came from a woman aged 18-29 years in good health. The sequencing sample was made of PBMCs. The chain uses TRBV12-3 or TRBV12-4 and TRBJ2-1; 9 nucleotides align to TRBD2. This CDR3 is CASSYSGGPYNEQFF. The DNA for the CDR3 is TGTGCCAGCAGTTATAGCGGGGGCCCCTACAATGAGCAGTTCTTC.